In this sample, the clone carrying this T cell receptor beta chain turned up many times. Its antigen is still unknown. Individually, cDNA molecules had unique molecular identifiers attached to them. TCRdb itself ran the 5' RACE reads through MiXCR, one entry per CDR3 protein. The repertoire consists of 25,000 to 35,000 distinct CDR3 sequences, with roughly 3.9% occurring once and the leading ten covering more than 8%. Unmatched junction bases numbered 0, after V lost 4 bases and J lost 2 bases. Per the germline V gene, CDR1 is KGHSY and CDR2 is FQNENV. This CDR3 has 14 residues. The data stem from a study of early T cells in non-severe SARS-CoV-2 infection. Overall study context: Sequencing used unsorted whole-blood bulk RNA, so chains lack pairing. General study results and limits: Reliance on VDJdb matching favored anti-spike CD8 responses; private and CD4 specificities were missed.

This TCR came from an adult who was a healthcare worker with PCR-confirmed SARS-CoV-2 infection or an uninfected control (not recorded which). The sequenced material came from whole blood. V and J are TRBV16 and TRBJ1-3; 9 nucleotides align to TRBD1. CDR3 bases: TGTGCCAGCAGCCGGACAGGGGCTGGAAACACCATATATTTT. It specifies CASSRTGAGNTIYF. The whole variable domain, remainder taken from reference TRBV16 and TRBJ1-3, is GEEVAQTPKHLVRGEGQKAKLYCAPIKGHSYVFWYQQVLKNEFKFLISFQNENVFDETGMPKERFSAKCLPNSPCSLEIQATKLEDSAVYFCASSRTGAGNTIYFGEGSWLTVV.